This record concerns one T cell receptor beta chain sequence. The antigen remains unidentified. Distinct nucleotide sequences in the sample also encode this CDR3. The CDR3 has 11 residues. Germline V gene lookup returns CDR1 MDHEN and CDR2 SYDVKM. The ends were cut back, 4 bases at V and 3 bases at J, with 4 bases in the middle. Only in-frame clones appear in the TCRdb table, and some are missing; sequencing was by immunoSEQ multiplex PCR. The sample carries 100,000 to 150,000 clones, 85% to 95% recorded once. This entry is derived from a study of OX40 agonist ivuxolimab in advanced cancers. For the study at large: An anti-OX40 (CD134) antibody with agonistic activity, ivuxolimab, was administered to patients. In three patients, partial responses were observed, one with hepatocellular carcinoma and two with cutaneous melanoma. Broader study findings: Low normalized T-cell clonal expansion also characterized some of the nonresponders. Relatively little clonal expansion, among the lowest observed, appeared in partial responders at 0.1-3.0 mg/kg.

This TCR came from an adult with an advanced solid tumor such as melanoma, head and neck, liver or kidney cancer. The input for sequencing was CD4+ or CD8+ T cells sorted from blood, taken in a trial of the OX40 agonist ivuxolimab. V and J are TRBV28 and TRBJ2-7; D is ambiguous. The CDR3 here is CASSSSYEQYF. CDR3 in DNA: TGTGCCAGCAGTTCTAGCTACGAGCAGTACTTC. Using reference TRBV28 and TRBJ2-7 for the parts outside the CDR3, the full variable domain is DVKVTQSSRYLVKRTGEKVFLECVQDMDHENMFWYRQDPGLGLRLIYFSYDVKMKEKGDIPEGYSVSREKKERFSLILESASTNQTSMYLCASSSSYEQYFGPGTRLTVT.